This passage covers 10 T cell receptor beta chains from one sample sequenced in a study of blood T cell repertoires in COVID-19. Assay: immunoSEQ multiplex PCR; the TCRdb copy retains only in-frame clones and omits some. The sample gives approximately 210,000 clones, 70% to 90% of which show up once; around 4.8% is in the top ten. Sequenced input: peripheral blood. The receptors were gathered from a woman in her 40s with acute or convalescent COVID-19.

The chain uses TRBV6-5 and TRBJ1-6; 8 bases line up with TRBD1. The germline V gene encodes CDR1 MNHEY and CDR2 SVGAGI. The CDR3 is made up of 14 amino acids. Losses at the gene ends were 4 bases for V and 9 bases for J; bases not matched to a gene: 5. Written as DNA, the CDR3 is TGTGCCAGCAGTTCGACAGGGGCGGGTTCACCCCTCCACTTT. Amino acids: CASSSTGAGSPLHF.

This chain links TRBV27 with TRBJ2-1; 13 positions agree with TRBD2. V lost 6 bases and J lost 5; bases outside the gene matches: 7. This CDR3 contains 16 residues. Germline CDR1 and CDR2: MNHEY and SMNVEV (reference sequence). The chain's CDR3 is CASRTGLAGSHNEQFF. CDR3 bases: TGTGCCAGCAGGACGGGACTAGCGGGATCCCACAATGAGCAGTTCTTC.

For this clone: The germline gene is not matched at one end of the junction; a read error may be the cause. The sample holds other DNA sequences that translate to the same CDR3. This sequence joins TRBV2 and TRBJ2-6, with 9 bases that match TRBD1. This CDR3 has 16 residues. Germline values: CDR1 SNHLY, CDR2 FYNNEI. Here the CDR3 DNA reads TGTGCTAGCAGCCGGGACAGGGTAGCTGGGGCCAACGTCCTGACTTTC. This gives the protein CASSRDRVAGANVLTF.

The V gene is TRBV10-3, the J gene TRBJ1-2; the D gene is possibly TRBD1 (5 bases). The V gene lost 8 bases and the J gene lost 0 bases, with 19 bases spanning the gap. Germline values: CDR1 ENHRY, CDR2 SYGVKD. The CDR3 extends over 16 amino acids. The CDR3 nucleotides read TGTGCCATCTCTGTGGCAGGGAGGGGAACTAACTATGGCTACACCTTC. This translates into CAISVAGRGTNYGYTF.

The chain carries TRBV5-6 and TRBJ2-5, with D unclear. V lost 2 bases, J lost 5 bases, and 4 bases lay in between. The CDR3 is made up of 11 amino acids. The germline CDR1 and CDR2 sequences are SGHDT and YYEEEE. The CDR3 protein is CASSFSETQYF. DNA of the CDR3: TGTGCCAGCAGCTTTAGCGAGACCCAGTACTTC.

V and J are TRBV27 and TRBJ2-2, with D perhaps matching TRBD1 (6 bases). The germline V gene has CDR1 MNHEY and CDR2 SMNVEV (reference sequence). This CDR3 has 15 amino acids. V was pared by 6 bases and J by 5 bases, with 16 bases between. The CDR3 nucleotides are TGTGCCAGCAGCCTCCTGGACAGACCAACCGGGGAGCTGTTTTTT. This encodes CASSLLDRPTGELFF.

This clone was detected once. The J gene is TRBJ2-7, the V gene TRBV11-2; 7 bases are a match to TRBD1. The CDR3 contains 14 residues. Trimming at V came to 4 bases and at J to 0 bases, leaving 3 bases not matched to a gene. Germline V CDR1 and CDR2: SGHAT, FQNNGV. CDR3 amino acids: CASSSDRASYEQYV. CDR3 DNA: TGTGCCAGCAGCTCCGACAGGGCCTCCTACGAGCAGTACGTC.

This chain joins TRBV5-1 and TRBJ2-3; weak D call: TRBD2 (6 bases). Trimming stripped 0 bases from V and 1 base from J, with 12 bases between. Germline assignment: CDR1 SGHRS and CDR2 YFSETQ. The CDR3 covers 16 residues. The CDR3 protein is CASSLELAPGTDTQYF. DNA of the CDR3: TGCGCCAGCAGCTTGGAACTAGCCCCTGGCACAGATACGCAGTATTTT.

The chain couples TRBV6-5 to TRBJ1-1, with D unresolved. V lost 4 bases to trimming and J lost 0 bases, with 15 bases between them. CDR3 length: 16 residues. The germline gives CDR1 MNHEY, CDR2 SVGAGI. CDR3 amino acids: CASSFIGRGMNTEAFF. In DNA, the CDR3 is TGTGCCAGCAGTTTCATAGGACGGGGTATGAACACTGAAGCTTTCTTT.

The J gene is TRBJ1-1, the V gene TRBV6-5; possibly TRBD1 for D (5 bases). The germline V gene has CDR1 MNHEY and CDR2 SVGAGI. The CDR3 totals 13 residues. Trimming removed 2 bases from V and 8 bases from J, with 12 bases in between. The CDR3 loop reads CASSYQYRTEAFF. The CDR3 nucleotides read TGTGCCAGCAGTTACCAATACAGGACCGAAGCTTTCTTT.